This T cell receptor (beta chain) was obtained from a study of cytomegalovirus exposure and HLA in healthy donors. 60 Vbeta and 13 Jbeta primers were used in PCR. Method: immunoSEQ multiplex PCR; TCRdb's copy keeps in-frame clones and lacks some. The sample yields about 59,000 clones, 65% to 80% seen once. Between the trimmed V and J ends, which lost 6 bases and 1 base, there was a span of 19 bases. This CDR3 contains 16 residues. Germline CDR1 SGHRS, CDR2 YFSETQ. This rearrangement joins TRBV5-1 to TRBJ2-5; no firm D call. This sequence originates from a man aged 30 to 45 in good health and CMV-seropositive. Sequenced input: PBMCs. CDR3 region: CASTGGATPLQETQYF. CDR3 bases: TGCGCCAGCACCGGCGGCGCGACGCCACTCCAAGAGACCCAGTACTTC.